This is a list of T cell receptor beta chains from one sample in a study of T cell responses to AZD1222 COVID-19 vaccine. Using immunoSEQ multiplex PCR, the repertoire was profiled, and TCRdb retains in-frame clones only, with some absent. The table includes tens of thousands of clones, about 92% detected once. The material sequenced was peripheral blood, taken on day 0 of AZD1222 vaccination. The source of these receptors is an adult in good health. Each CDR3 is given with its conserved first and last residue. D genes are given only for firm matches. Size is stated for part of the rows, as once, few or many counts, or as a class when the clone is expanded.

j_call,v_call,d_call,clone_size,cdr3_length,cdr3_nt,cdr3_aa
TRBJ2-2,TRBV6-1,TRBD2,-,15,TGTGCCAGCAGTGAGACTAGCGGGAACCCCGGGGAGCTGTTTTTT,CASSETSGNPGELFF
TRBJ1-5,TRBV5-1,-,-,15,TGCGCCAGCAGCTCCTCTGGGAGGATAGAGGAGCCCCAGCATTTT,CASSSSGRIEEPQHF
TRBJ2-7,TRBV21-1,-,-,19,TGTGCCAGCAGCAAAGGTCCGGGACAGGGGACGGTCGGGTCCTACGAGCAGTACTTC,CASSKGPGQGTVGSYEQYF
TRBJ1-4,TRBV12-3/TRBV12-4,TRBD1,once,13,TGTGCCAGCAGTTTTGGGACAGGAGAAAAACTGTTTTTT,CASSFGTGEKLFF
TRBJ1-4,TRBV4-1,TRBD1,-,15,TGCGCCAGCAGCCTAAGGGACAGGGGTAATGAAAAACTGTTTTTT,CASSLRDRGNEKLFF
TRBJ2-4,TRBV18,-,-,15,TGTGCCAGCTCACCACTCGAAGTAGCCAAAAACATTCAGTACTTC,CASSPLEVAKNIQYF
TRBJ1-2,TRBV18,-,-,16,TGTGCCAGCTCACCACCGAATATCGGACAATTTCTTGGCTACACCTTC,CASSPPNIGQFLGYTF
TRBJ2-7,TRBV12-3/TRBV12-4,TRBD2,once,13,TGTGCCAGCAGTTTTAGCGGGCCCTACGAGCAGTACTTC,CASSFSGPYEQYF
TRBJ2-1,TRBV19,-,-,15,TGTGCCAGTAGTAAACAGGCTCTTTTCTACAATGAGCAGTTCTTC,CASSKQALFYNEQFF
TRBJ1-6,TRBV7-9,-,-,18,TGTGCCAGCACCCCTCTCGGTGCGGGGGGTATTGAGGTATCACCCCTCCACTTT,CASTPLGAGGIEVSPLHF
TRBJ2-6,TRBV6-2/TRBV6-3,-,-,14,TGTGCCAGCAGTTACTCGACTGGGGCCAACGTCCTGACTTTC,CASSYSTGANVLTF
TRBJ1-1,TRBV12-5,-,-,15,TGTGCTAGTGGTTTCGGCGTAGGGGGGGCTTCTGAAGCTTTCTTT,CASGFGVGGASEAFF
TRBJ2-3,TRBV15,TRBD2,-,15,TGTGCCACCAGCGTGACTAGCGGGTTCGCAGATACGCAGTATTTT,CATSVTSGFADTQYF
TRBJ1-4,TRBV3-1/TRBV3-2,TRBD1,-,15,TGTGCCAGCAGCCAAACGACAGGGGATAATGAAAAACTGTTTTTT,CASSQTTGDNEKLFF
TRBJ2-1,TRBV5-4,-,-,13,TGTGCCAGCAGGACTGAGGGAGAGAATGAGCAGTTCTTC,CASRTEGENEQFF
TRBJ2-7,TRBV7-9,-,-,12,TGTGCCAGCGGAGGCCCCGCCTACGAGCAGTACTTC,CASGGPAYEQYF
TRBJ1-2,TRBV6-6,-,-,15,TGTGCCAGCAGTTCCCCGGACAGAACTAACTATGGCTACACCTTC,CASSSPDRTNYGYTF
TRBJ1-3,TRBV30,TRBD1,-,14,TGTGCCTGGCGCGACAGGGCGGGTGGAAACACCATATATTTT,CAWRDRAGGNTIYF
TRBJ2-5,TRBV15,-,-,12,TGTGCCACCAGCAGATTACAAGAGACCCAGTACTTC,CATSRLQETQYF
TRBJ2-5,TRBV5-6,-,-,14,TGTGCCAGCAGGTGGGGGCAGGGGCAAGAGACCCAGTACTTC,CASRWGQGQETQYF
TRBJ1-2,TRBV2,TRBD1,-,14,TGTGCCACCTCAGGGGGCGAGAAATTCTATGGCTACACCTTC,CATSGGEKFYGYTF
TRBJ1-2,TRBV19,-,-,12,TGTGCCAGTAGGGCGGGTTCCTATGGCTACACCTTC,CASRAGSYGYTF
TRBJ2-1,TRBV10-3,TRBD1,-,14,TGTGCCGTGAAGGGGACAGGACAGTACAATGAGCAGTTCTTC,CAVKGTGQYNEQFF
TRBJ2-2,TRBV30,-,-,11,TGTGCCTGGCGTAGGACCGGGGAGCTGTTTTTT,CAWRRTGELFF
TRBJ1-2,TRBV6-2/TRBV6-3,TRBD1,-,19,TGTGCCAGCAGTTACCATCCCGGGACAGGGAGTGGTTATAATTTCGGCTACACCTTC,CASSYHPGTGSGYNFGYTF
TRBJ2-1,TRBV5-4,-,-,15,TGTGCCAGCGGAGTGGGGGGACAAACAAACAATGAGCAGTTCTTC,CASGVGGQTNNEQFF
TRBJ2-7,TRBV7-8,-,few,14,TGTGCCAGCAGCCCTAAGCTGGGGGGATCGTTTCAGTACTTC,CASSPKLGGSFQYF
TRBJ1-5,TRBV6-6,TRBD1,-,17,TGTGCCAGCAGTCCGGACAGGGGCTCTAAGAGCAATCAGCCCCAGCATTTT,CASSPDRGSKSNQPQHF
TRBJ1-5,TRBV7-9,-,few,17,TGTGCCAGCAGCTTAGGGGACGGACCCCGAGGCAATCAGCCCCAGCATTTT,CASSLGDGPRGNQPQHF
TRBJ2-5,TRBV6-6,-,-,13,TGTGCCAGCAGGCGGACACTCCAAGAGACCCAGTACTTC,CASRRTLQETQYF
TRBJ1-5,TRBV4-1,-,once,15,TGCGCCAGCAGCCAGTTTGAGGGTAGCAATCAGCCCCAGCATTTT,CASSQFEGSNQPQHF
TRBJ1-1,TRBV7-9,-,once,14,TGTGCCAGCAGCTTAGGCGCAGAGAACACTGAAGCTTTCTTT,CASSLGAENTEAFF
TRBJ1-2,TRBV10-2,TRBD1,-,15,TGCGCCAGCACCCTGGGACAGCCTTCTAACTATGGCTACACCTTC,CASTLGQPSNYGYTF
TRBJ2-1,TRBV29-1,TRBD2,-,18,TGCAGCGTTGAAGTGTTAGGGAACGGAGCGGGGGGTTACAATGAGCAGTTCTTC,CSVEVLGNGAGGYNEQFF
TRBJ1-3,TRBV19,TRBD1,-,15,TGTGCCAGTAGTAACGACAGGGCCTCTGGAAACACCATATATTTT,CASSNDRASGNTIYF
TRBJ2-3,TRBV18,-,-,15,TGTGCCAGCTCACCGTCCTGGCCAACGACAGATACGCAGTATTTT,CASSPSWPTTDTQYF
TRBJ2-7,TRBV18,-,-,16,TGTGCCAGCTCCCGGGCTCGTGGCGGCCGCGGGTACGAGCAGTACTTC,CASSRARGGRGYEQYF
TRBJ2-7,TRBV2,-,once,13,TGTGCCAGCAGTGATAATGTGCCCTACGAGCAGTACTTC,CASSDNVPYEQYF
TRBJ1-5,TRBV5-1,-,-,15,TGCGCCAGCAGCTTGAGGGGAGGGAGCAATCAGCCCCAGCATTTT,CASSLRGGSNQPQHF
TRBJ1-1,TRBV10-1,TRBD1,-,16,TGCGCCAGCAGTTACACCCGGGACAGGGGACTCACTGAAGCTTTCTTT,CASSYTRDRGLTEAFF
TRBJ2-1,TRBV19,TRBD2,-,15,TGTGCCAGTAGTGCGGGACTAGCGGGACTCAATGAGCAGTTCTTC,CASSAGLAGLNEQFF
TRBJ2-1,TRBV19,TRBD1,-,15,TGTGCCAGTAGTAGGTCAGGGGGTACGTACAATGAGCAGTTCTTC,CASSRSGGTYNEQFF
TRBJ2-1,TRBV5-4,TRBD2,-,17,TGTGCCAGCAGCTTGGGTGACTATAAGCGGGAGACCAATGAGCAGTTCTTC,CASSLGDYKRETNEQFF
TRBJ2-5,TRBV11-2,-,-,14,TGTGCCAGCAGCTCCGGGATCACACCGGAGACCCAGTACTTC,CASSSGITPETQYF
TRBJ1-5,TRBV28,TRBD1,-,15,TGTGCCAGCATCACAGGGGGCAGAAGCAATCAGCCCCAGCATTTT,CASITGGRSNQPQHF
TRBJ2-1,TRBV30,-,-,10,TGTGCCTGGACAGGGGATGAGCAGTTCTTC,CAWTGDEQFF
TRBJ2-6,TRBV5-5,-,-,16,TGTGCCAGCAGCCTGTCTCCCGCGGATGGGGCCAACGTCCTGACTTTC,CASSLSPADGANVLTF
TRBJ2-1,TRBV10-2,-,-,15,TGCGCCAGCAGCATAACAGGGAGTCCCTACAATGAGCAGTTCTTC,CASSITGSPYNEQFF
TRBJ1-4,TRBV7-9,-,-,14,TGTGCCAGCAGCTTATCTGCAACTAATGAAAAACTGTTTTTT,CASSLSATNEKLFF
TRBJ1-5,TRBV2,TRBD1,once,13,TGTGCCAGCAGGGACAGGGGACGTCAGCCCCAGCATTTT,CASRDRGRQPQHF
TRBJ2-7,TRBV7-2,-,-,14,TGTGCCAGCAGCTTAGGGGCTACGGCCTACGAGCAGTACTTC,CASSLGATAYEQYF
TRBJ1-5,TRBV7-9,-,-,13,TGTGCCAGCAGCTTAGGGGGCGATCAGCCCCAGCATTTT,CASSLGGDQPQHF
TRBJ2-7,TRBV7-2,TRBD1,-,16,TGTGCCAGCAGCTTAGGCCACGGGACAGGGGGCTACGAGCAGTACTTC,CASSLGHGTGGYEQYF
TRBJ2-7,TRBV5-1,TRBD1,few,15,TGCGCCAGCAGCTCGACCCGGGACAGAGCCAACGAGCAGTACTTC,CASSSTRDRANEQYF
TRBJ1-1,TRBV3-1/TRBV3-2,TRBD1,few,15,TGTGCCAGCAGCCAAGATGGCCCGGGACAGAGAGAAGCTTTCTTT,CASSQDGPGQREAFF